This T cell receptor (beta chain) is from a study of shared clonotypes between healthy human individuals. Findings of the study overall: Several donors had roughly 5.2% of their naive CD4 clonotypes in common.

Note on this clone: Its specificity is not known.

The CDR3 sequence is 13 residues long. V was pared by 2 bases and J by 9 bases, with 11 bases between. Germline CDR1 is MRHNA and CDR2 is SNTAGT. For every subset, genomic DNA was evenly distributed across several immunoSEQ plates. Data came from immunoSEQ multiplex PCR; TCRdb stores just in-frame clones and leaves some out. The repertoire holds 600,000 to 750,000 clones, with more than 70% as singletons. This clonotype was obtained from a woman aged 25 to 39 in good health. The genes are TRBV6-4 and TRBJ1-5; D is unclear. The sequenced material came from memory CD4+ T cells sorted from blood. Regarding subset: CD45RA-negative fraction. DNA for the CDR3: TGTGCCAGCAGTGACCGGCCCCATCGGCCCCAGCATTTT. It translates to CASSDRPHRPQHF.